The present TCR beta chain was sequenced within a study of post-analysis software for immune sequencing data. The study, taken as a whole, reports: Elevated frequency relative to controls characterized four or five TRBV segments in patients, TRBV5-6, TRBV5-1 and TRBV20-1 among them.

Unique-molecular-identifier-tagged TCR beta cDNA libraries were used. T cells numbering roughly 1 to 10 million yielded some 520,000 cDNA molecules. MiXCR, run by TCRdb on the PCR reads, gives a single entry per CDR3 protein. The sample records hundreds of thousands of distinct CDR3 sequences, roughly 30% being singletons. This clonotype was seen a few times. Its target is unknown. Losses at the gene ends were 5 bases for V and 4 bases for J; bases not matched to a gene: 6. The CDR3 sequence is 15 residues long. CDR1 and CDR2 (germline): LGHNA, YSLEER. V is TRBV4-3 and J is TRBJ2-2; TRBD2 aligns across 8 bases. Material for sequencing was blood. The TCR was taken from a girl aged 5-17 years with multiple sclerosis. The CDR3 DNA follows: TGCGCCAGCAGCACCGGGGGGGGCGCCACCGGGGAGCTGTTTTTT. It is translated as CASSTGGGATGELFF.